This T cell receptor (beta chain) was observed in a study of T cell changes during pregnancy in multiple sclerosis. This clone was counted a few times. CDR3 size: 16 residues. V gave up 4 bases and J gave up 3 bases, with 19 bases separating them. Germline V gene sequence: CDR1 SGHDT, CDR2 YYEEEE. The table came from immunoSEQ multiplex PCR; TCRdb's copy has only in-frame clones and leaves some out. The sample has 30,000 to 45,000 clones; about 90% are singletons. This sequence was found in a female donor with multiple sclerosis, enrolled in a pregnancy study. This chain uses TRBV5-6 with TRBJ1-2, with D tentatively TRBD1 (6 bases). Sequenced material: CD4+ T cells from peripheral blood mononuclear cells, taken before pregnancy. The CDR3, as DNA: TGTGCCAGCAGCGAACCGGGACAAAGGCTTGACTATGGCTACACCTTC. It is translated as CASSEPGQRLDYGYTF.